This TCR beta chain is drawn from a study of shared clonotypes between healthy human individuals. Study observations and caveats: Among donors, clonotype sharing was expected to be affected by sequencing depth.

About this clone itself: What it recognizes is unknown.

There are 14 residues in the CDR3. Germline V gene data show CDR1 as PRHDT and CDR2 as FYEKMQ (reference sequence). J was trimmed by 7 bases and V by 0 bases; bases with no gene match: 2. As defined, naive CD8 cells were CD45RO-negative and positively selected for CCR7, with terminally differentiated effector memory CD45RA+ cells excluded. Healthy HIV-negative adults without recent acute infections or vaccinations served as donors. Assay: immunoSEQ multiplex PCR; the TCRdb copy retains only in-frame clones and omits some. The sample lists about 2.1 million clones, around 93% occurring once. The receptor comes from a man younger than 30 in good health. Some clones in this sample may be carry-over from other donors' samples. Sequenced: naive CD8+ T cells from PBMCs. The rearrangement joins TRBV13 to TRBJ1-5; 8 bases line up with TRBD1. The CDR3 DNA sequence: TGTGCCAGCAGCTTAGGACAGGGGGGCCAGCCCCAGCATTTT. This translates into CASSLGQGGQPQHF.